Listed below are T cell receptor beta chains from one sample, sequenced in a study of human T cells and chemical hapten exposure. TCRdb reprocessed the RACE reads via MiXCR and lists one record per CDR3 protein. The table has about 51,000 distinct CDR3 sequences, approximately 8.8% seen once. This specimen consisted of whole blood, obtained in connection with sensitization to the hapten diphenylcyclopropenone (DPC). Source of these receptors: a woman aged 35 to 49 with alopecia areata. Some clones in this sample may be carry-over from other donors' samples. Each CDR3 is given with its conserved first and last residue. The order of the fields is D gene, J gene, V gene, clone size, CDR3 DNA, CDR3 protein. D genes are given only for firm matches. Not all rows give a size; the values are once, few, many and, for expanded clones, a class.

. | TRBJ1-6 | TRBV29-1 | many | TGCAGCGTTAAGGTACGGATCGATTCACCCCTCCACTTT | CSVKVRIDSPLHF
. | TRBJ2-5 | TRBV7-9 | many | TGTGCCAGCAGCTTAGTCCAAGAGACCCAGTACTTC | CASSLVQETQYF
TRBD2 | TRBJ2-3 | TRBV7-3 | few | TGTGCCAGCAGCAGGACTAGCGGGGCAGATACGCAGTATTTT | CASSRTSGADTQYF
. | TRBJ1-1 | TRBV7-9 | many | TGTGCCAGCAAGGGGTCCCGTAAACCGAACACTGAAGCTTTCTTT | CASKGSRKPNTEAFF
. | TRBJ1-6 | TRBV3-1 | many | TGTGCCAGCAGCCAAGATCGGCAGGGGCGCCTCCACTTT | CASSQDRQGRLHF
TRBD2 | TRBJ2-3 | TRBV6-5 | . | TGTGCCAGCAGTCGAAGACTAGCGGAAAAGACAGATACGCAGTATTTT | CASSRRLAEKTDTQYF
. | TRBJ2-7 | TRBV3-1 | many | TGTGCCAGCGGGAAATACGAGCAGTACTTC | CASGKYEQYF
TRBD1 | TRBJ2-5 | TRBV14 | many | TGTGCCAGCAGCCAAGGGGACAGGGGTGAGACCCAGTACTTC | CASSQGDRGETQYF
TRBD1 | TRBJ2-7 | TRBV5-1 | many | TGCGCCAGCAGCTCACCCCTTACAGGGGGCCTTACTCCCGAGCAGTACTTC | CASSSPLTGGLTPEQYF
. | TRBJ1-3 | TRBV29-1 | many | TGCAGCGCCTCCTCTGGAAACACCATATATTTT | CSASSGNTIYF
. | TRBJ2-7 | TRBV2 | . | TGTGCCAGCACATGGGGCGGATACGAGCAGTACTTC | CASTWGGYEQYF
TRBD1 | TRBJ1-1 | TRBV13 | few | TGTGCCAGCAGCACGACTCTATCTACAGGGGGCGGCACTGAAGCTTTCTTT | CASSTTLSTGGGTEAFF
. | TRBJ1-1 | TRBV29-1 | many | TGCAGCGCCGGAAGCCTGAACACTGAAGCTTTCTTT | CSAGSLNTEAFF
TRBD1 | TRBJ1-4 | TRBV5-1 | many | TGCGCCAGCAGCTTAATCGGGACAGGGAATGAAAAACTGTTTTTT | CASSLIGTGNEKLFF
. | TRBJ2-6 | TRBV6-6 | many | TGTGCCAGCAGGGAATCTGGCTCTGGGGCCAACGTCCTGACTTTC | CASRESGSGANVLTF
. | TRBJ2-3 | TRBV9 | many | TGTGCCAGCAGCGATAGCGAGACTAGCACAGATACGCAGTATTTT | CASSDSETSTDTQYF
. | TRBJ1-1 | TRBV3-1 | many | TGTGCCAGCAGCCAAGCCCCAGCGGGGGGTGAAGCTTTCTTT | CASSQAPAGGEAFF
. | TRBJ1-1 | TRBV18 | . | TGTGCCAGCTCGCCGTCCGCTGAAGCTTTCTTT | CASSPSAEAFF
. | TRBJ2-6 | TRBV19 | few | TGTGCCAGTAGTATGGACAGTCCAGTGGGCGGGGCCAACGTCCTGACTTTC | CASSMDSPVGGANVLTF
. | TRBJ1-4 | TRBV29-1 | . | TGCAGCGTTACGTTCGTAATAAGTGAAAAACTGTTTTTT | CSVTFVISEKLFF
. | TRBJ1-5 | TRBV2 | many | TGTGCCAGCAGTGGGGGACGCAGCAATCAGCCCCAGCATTTT | CASSGGRSNQPQHF
. | TRBJ2-1 | TRBV11-1 | many | TGTGCCAGCCACGATCGCAGCGGAGACAATGAGCAGTTCTTC | CASHDRSGDNEQFF
. | TRBJ2-5 | TRBV3-1 | many | TGTGCCAGCAGCCAGGGGCCTAACCAAGAGACCCAGTACTTC | CASSQGPNQETQYF
. | TRBJ1-2 | TRBV19 | many | TGTGCCAGTAGTATCGGGACGGCGACTAACTATGGCTACACCTTC | CASSIGTATNYGYTF
. | TRBJ1-1 | TRBV27 | . | TGTGCCAGCAGTTTAAGGCCAGGAGAAGGGGTCGACACTGAAGCTTTCTTT | CASSLRPGEGVDTEAFF
. | TRBJ2-7 | TRBV4-3 | . | TGCGCCAGCAGCCAAGCTAGGGGGTTAGAGCAGTACTTC | CASSQARGLEQYF
TRBD2 | TRBJ2-7 | TRBV3-1 | many | TGTGCCAGCAGCCAAGATCCTAGCGGGATCTACGAGCAGTACTTC | CASSQDPSGIYEQYF
. | TRBJ1-4 | TRBV2 | many | TGTGCCAGCAGTGAAATCGTTAATGAAAAACTGTTTTTT | CASSEIVNEKLFF
TRBD1 | TRBJ1-2 | TRBV29-1 | . | TGCAGCGTCGACAGGGGAACCTATGGCTACACCTTC | CSVDRGTYGYTF
. | TRBJ2-5 | TRBV7-3 | many | TGTGCCAGCAGGCAGTATCAACGGGGGCAAGAGACCCAGTACTTC | CASRQYQRGQETQYF
. | TRBJ2-3 | TRBV5-1 | many | TGCGCCAGCAGCTTGGAGACCGGGACTGGTTACACAGATACGCAGTATTTT | CASSLETGTGYTDTQYF
. | TRBJ2-3 | TRBV10-3 | many | TGTGCCATGAGTGAGGCTAGAAAAGACACAGATACGCAGTATTTT | CAMSEARKDTDTQYF
. | TRBJ1-1 | TRBV6-5 | many | TGTGCCAGCAGTTACCCTGGGTCCCTTTCTGAAGCTTTCTTT | CASSYPGSLSEAFF
TRBD2 | TRBJ2-1 | TRBV20-1 | many | TGCAGTGCTTCCCGACTAGCGGGGGGGGTTGAGCAGTTCTTC | CSASRLAGGVEQFF
TRBD1 | TRBJ2-2 | TRBV2 | few | TGTGCCAGCAGTGAACGTAGGCAGGGGGCCACCGGGGAGCTGTTTTTT | CASSERRQGATGELFF
. | TRBJ1-1 | TRBV5-6 | many | TGTGCCAGCAGCTTGGTGGGCAGGGCCACTGAAGCTTTCTTT | CASSLVGRATEAFF
TRBD2 | TRBJ2-1 | TRBV29-1 | many | TGCAGCGCTCCCTTGGCGGGGGGTTTCGAGCAGTTCTTC | CSAPLAGGFEQFF
. | TRBJ2-3 | TRBV20-1 | . | TGCAGTGCTAGAGTTGGGGGGAGCACAGATACGCAGTATTTT | CSARVGGSTDTQYF
. | TRBJ1-6 | TRBV12-5 | few | TGTGCTAGTGGCCAAGGGGGGGTTAATTCACCCCTCCACTTT | CASGQGGVNSPLHF
TRBD1 | TRBJ1-2 | TRBV5-1 | many | TGCGCCAGCAGCCCCACGACAGGGGGCGTTGGTGGCTACACCTTC | CASSPTTGGVGGYTF
. | TRBJ2-7 | TRBV28 | . | TGTGCCAGCATGGAGGGACCCTACGAGCAGTACTTC | CASMEGPYEQYF
. | TRBJ1-1 | TRBV18 | few | TGTGCCAGCTCACGGGAGGGGCACATGAACACTGAAGCTTTCTTT | CASSREGHMNTEAFF
. | TRBJ2-7 | TRBV28 | . | TGTGCCAGCAGCCGAAAGGACCACGAGCAGTACTTC | CASSRKDHEQYF
. | TRBJ2-5 | TRBV7-8 | many | TGTGCCAGCAGCTTAGCCCGCCCTCTTAAAGAGACCCAGTACTTC | CASSLARPLKETQYF
. | TRBJ1-2 | TRBV30 | many | TGTGCCTGGAGTGTAACATCGGGCGGCTACACCTTC | CAWSVTSGGYTF
TRBD2 | TRBJ2-7 | TRBV5-4 | . | TGTGCCAGCAGCTTGGCGGCGGGGGGGACCTACGAGCAGTACTTC | CASSLAAGGTYEQYF
. | TRBJ2-6 | TRBV7-3 | many | TGTGCCAGCAGCTTATTCGCCCGTGGGTCTGGGGCCAACGTCCTGACTTTC | CASSLFARGSGANVLTF
. | TRBJ1-1 | TRBV11-2 | many | TGTGCCAGCAGCTGGGGTGGAACTGAAGCTTTCTTT | CASSWGGTEAFF
. | TRBJ1-5 | TRBV30 | many | TGTGCCTGGAGCCCTGGAGCCGATCAGCCCCAGCATTTT | CAWSPGADQPQHF
. | TRBJ1-5 | TRBV20-1 | many | TGCAGTGCTAGAGATCCAGGGGGCAATCAGCCCCAGCATTTT | CSARDPGGNQPQHF
. | TRBJ2-7 | TRBV19 | many | TGTGCCAGTAGTATTGGGGGTGCTCGGTACGAGCAGTACTTC | CASSIGGARYEQYF
TRBD2 | TRBJ2-7 | TRBV5-1 | many | TGCGCCAGCAGCTTGGAGCGGGGAAGGGTCTACGAGCAGTACTTC | CASSLERGRVYEQYF
. | TRBJ1-1 | TRBV6-6 | many | TGTGCCAGCAGTTCCCTCGTCCCTGCCGGCCCTGAAGCTTTCTTT | CASSSLVPAGPEAFF
TRBD2 | TRBJ2-5 | TRBV20-1 | many | TGCAGTGCTAGAGATCCCCGGATAGCGGGGGTTATACAAGAGACCCAGTACTTC | CSARDPRIAGVIQETQYF
TRBD1 | TRBJ1-6 | TRBV9 | many | TGTGCCAGCAGCACTCGACAGGGAGCTAATTCACCCCTCCACTTT | CASSTRQGANSPLHF
. | TRBJ1-1 | TRBV18 | few | TGTGCCAGCTCACCAAGTAGGACTGAAGCTTTCTTT | CASSPSRTEAFF
TRBD2 | TRBJ2-3 | TRBV28 | many | TGTGCCAGCAGCTACGGGACTAGCGGGGGGAGCACAGATACGCAGTATTTT | CASSYGTSGGSTDTQYF
. | TRBJ1-2 | TRBV25-1 | many | TGTGCCAGCAGTGAATTCTCGGACAGAAACTATGGCTACACCTTC | CASSEFSDRNYGYTF
. | TRBJ2-2 | TRBV12-3/TRBV12-4 | few | TGTGCCAGCACCTCTCATCCCCCCAATGGAAGTACCGGGGAGCTGTTTTTT | CASTSHPPNGSTGELFF
. | TRBJ1-1 | TRBV4-1 | many | TGCGCCAGCAACCCGGCTACTTCCTACACTGAAGCTTTCTTT | CASNPATSYTEAFF